This paragraph covers one TCR beta chain sequence. Under the authors' procedure: Amplification from reference gene primers served as the basis for estimated nucleated cell counts. Measured with immunoSEQ multiplex PCR; TCRdb has only the in-frame clones, and not every one. The V and J calls and clone size are taken from that table; D and trimming were inferred from the DNA. The sample gives 98,000 or so clones, roughly 84% of which show up once; 20% to 30% is in the top ten. The CDR3 loop spans 17 amino acids. In germline, CDR1 is ENHRY, CDR2 SYGVKD. Trimming pared 2 bases from V and 1 base from J, leaving 17 bases between. The sample belongs to a study of blood T cell repertoires in COVID-19. About the research overall: The United States, Italy and Spain were the sources of the acute and convalescent COVID-19 samples. Sample material is recorded as cDNA or gDNA derived from T cells, B-cell-depleted T cells, or PBMCs.

The TCR comes from a man aged 55 to 70 with acute or convalescent COVID-19. This rearrangement joins TRBV10-3 to TRBJ1-1; tentatively, D is TRBD1 (5 bases). Sequenced input: peripheral blood. CDR3 protein: CAISEGREGIGNTEAFF. CDR3 sequence (DNA): TGTGCCATCAGTGAGGGCAGGGAGGGCATCGGGAACACTGAAGCTTTCTTT.